The table lists the clone carrying this T cell receptor beta chain with a count of one. The assay, immunoSEQ v3.0, was run at survey level. The assay was immunoSEQ multiplex PCR, and TCRdb's table has in-frame clones only and misses some. This sample yields about 11,000 clones, of which around 84% are seen a single time; 20% to 25% belongs to the top ten. The data are from a study of long-term antiretroviral therapy in people with HIV. Two or more post-ART PBMC samples, plus at least one pre-ART sample, were available for each donor. Samples held roughly 0.95-10 million cryopreserved PBMC before DNA extraction. Germline CDR1 is SGHDT and CDR2 is YYEEEE. V was clipped by 0 bases and J by 6 bases, with 12 bases between them. The length of the CDR3 is 14 residues.

This TCR was sampled from a man in his fifties or sixties with HIV. Material: unsorted PBMCs, obtained 7 to 7.5 years after starting antiretroviral therapy. The chain combines TRBV5-6 with TRBJ1-1; D ambiguous. The CDR3 coding sequence is TGTGCCAGCAGCTTGGATTTTGGGATTCCTGAAGCTTTCTTT. Translation: CASSLDFGIPEAFF.